This T cell receptor beta chain was recorded in a study of shared clonotypes between healthy human individuals. Overall study: Used for every donor were three CD4 naive, three CD4 memory, two CD8 naive and one CD8 memory plate. Whole-study findings and limits: An anticipated effect of sequencing depth on clonotype sharing among donors was recognized.

In regard to this clone: Its antigen is not identified.

Evenly divided among several immunoSEQ plates was the genomic DNA of each subset. TCRdb's copy holds only in-frame clones and misses some; the assay was immunoSEQ multiplex PCR. Among 2 million to 2.5 million clones listed, around 96% were seen once. Positive CCR7 selection of CD45RO-negative cells yielded the naive CD8 cells, and terminally differentiated effector memory CD45RA+ cells were excluded. V dropped 4 bases and J dropped 4 bases, with 11 bases sitting between them. The germline V gene has CDR1 MNHNY and CDR2 SVGAGI (reference sequence). The length of the CDR3 is 14 residues. The source of this sequence is a man aged 18 to 30 in good health. Sequencing was performed on naive CD8+ T cells sorted from blood. J is TRBJ2-1 and V is TRBV6-6, with a weak D call TRBD2 (6 bases). CDR3 sequence reads: CASSSLAAYNEQFF. The CDR3 DNA reads TGTGCCAGCAGTTCCTTAGCGGCGTACAATGAGCAGTTCTTC.